This TCR beta chain was identified in a study of beta chain features in type 1 diabetes. The study, taken as a whole, reports: Sequencing the cDNA could make cells with high TCR expression show up more than they should. When Type 1 diabetes patients were examined, their TCRB CDR3s proved moderately but significantly shorter in all four CD4+ subsets. Any role of HLA type in TCRB rearrangement remained unresolved here.

In this sample, this clone turned up a few times. The antigen is undetermined. The V segment lost 3 bases and the J segment 7 bases; nucleotides outside the gene matches: 10. CDR1 and CDR2 from the germline V gene are SGDLS and YYNGEE. There are 16 residues in the CDR3. As every portion of the isolated RNA was reverse transcribed, the sequencing read expressed TCRB transcripts. The average read count of naive, central memory and regulatory T cell samples was some 3.5 million. Clones were read by immunoSEQ multiplex PCR, and TCRdb kept only the in-frame ones, dropping some. The sample shows about 270,000 clones, roughly 14% of them seen only once.

The sequence was obtained from a woman between 40 and 55 years old in good health. The chain joins TRBV9 to TRBJ1-4, with 9 nucleotides matching TRBD1. Sequenced material: naive CD4+ T cells from blood. CDR3 bases: TGTGCCAGCAGCGCACGAGGGGACAGGGTAGGTGAAAAACTGTTTTTT. Residues: CASSARGDRVGEKLFF.